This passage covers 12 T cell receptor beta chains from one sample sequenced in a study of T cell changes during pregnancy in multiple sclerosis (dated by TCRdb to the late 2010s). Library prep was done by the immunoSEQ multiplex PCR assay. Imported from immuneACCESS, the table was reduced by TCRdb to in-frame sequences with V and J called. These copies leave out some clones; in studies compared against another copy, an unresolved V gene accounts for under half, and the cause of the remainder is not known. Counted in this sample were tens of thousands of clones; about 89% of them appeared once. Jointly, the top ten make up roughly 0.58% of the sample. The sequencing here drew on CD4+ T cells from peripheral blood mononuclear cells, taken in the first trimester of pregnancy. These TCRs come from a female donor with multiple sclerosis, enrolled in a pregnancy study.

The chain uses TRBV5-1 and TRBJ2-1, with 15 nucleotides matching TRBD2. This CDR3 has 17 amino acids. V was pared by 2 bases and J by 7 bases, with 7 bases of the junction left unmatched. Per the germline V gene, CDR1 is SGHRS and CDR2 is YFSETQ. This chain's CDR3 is CASSLGTSGRSVNEQFF. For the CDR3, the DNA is TGCGCCAGCAGCTTAGGGACTAGCGGGAGGTCAGTAAATGAGCAGTTCTTC.

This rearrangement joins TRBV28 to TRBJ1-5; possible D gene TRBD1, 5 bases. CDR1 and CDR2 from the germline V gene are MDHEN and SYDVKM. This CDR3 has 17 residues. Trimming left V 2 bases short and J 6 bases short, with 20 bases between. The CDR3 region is CASSLRLGLGGSQPQHF. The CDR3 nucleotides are TGTGCCAGCAGTTTACGGTTGGGGCTGGGGGGTAGTCAGCCCCAGCATTTT.

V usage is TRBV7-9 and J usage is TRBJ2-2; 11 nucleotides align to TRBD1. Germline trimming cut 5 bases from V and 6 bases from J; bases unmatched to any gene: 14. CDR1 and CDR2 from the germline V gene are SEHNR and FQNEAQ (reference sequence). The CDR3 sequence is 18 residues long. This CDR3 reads CASSHRRDRGTTSGELFF. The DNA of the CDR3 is TGTGCCAGCAGCCACCGCCGGGACAGGGGGACTACTTCCGGGGAGCTGTTTTTT.

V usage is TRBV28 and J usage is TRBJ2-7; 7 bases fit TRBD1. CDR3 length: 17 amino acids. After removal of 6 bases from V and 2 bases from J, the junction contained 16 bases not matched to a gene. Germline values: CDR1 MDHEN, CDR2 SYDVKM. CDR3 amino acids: CASRSGPGQILPYEQYF. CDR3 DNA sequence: TGTGCCAGCAGATCAGGACCGGGACAGATTTTACCCTACGAGCAGTACTTC.

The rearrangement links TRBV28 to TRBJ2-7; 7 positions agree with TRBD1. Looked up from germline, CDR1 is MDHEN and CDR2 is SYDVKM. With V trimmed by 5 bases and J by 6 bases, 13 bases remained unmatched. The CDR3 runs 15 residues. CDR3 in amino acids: CASSPTRQGSAEQYF. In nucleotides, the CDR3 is TGTGCCAGCAGTCCTACGAGACAGGGTTCGGCCGAGCAGTACTTC.

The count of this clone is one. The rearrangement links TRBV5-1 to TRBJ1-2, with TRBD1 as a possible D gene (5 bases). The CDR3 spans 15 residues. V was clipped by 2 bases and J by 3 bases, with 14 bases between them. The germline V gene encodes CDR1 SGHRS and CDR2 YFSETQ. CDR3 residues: CASSFNRPPDYGYTF. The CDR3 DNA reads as TGCGCCAGCAGCTTTAACAGGCCGCCCGACTATGGCTACACCTTC. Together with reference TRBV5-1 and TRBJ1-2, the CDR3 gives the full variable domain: KAGVTQTPRYLIKTRGQQVTLSCSPISGHRSVSWYQQTPGQGLQFLFEYFSETQRNKGNFPGRFSGRQFSNSRSEMNVSTLELGDSALYLCASSFNRPPDYGYTFGSGTRLTVV.

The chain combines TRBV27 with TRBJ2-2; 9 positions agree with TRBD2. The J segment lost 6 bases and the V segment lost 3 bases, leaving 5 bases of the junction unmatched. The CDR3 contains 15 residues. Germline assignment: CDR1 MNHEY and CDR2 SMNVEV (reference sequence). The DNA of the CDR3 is TGTGCCAGCAGTTTCTGGCGGGAGGGCCCCGGGGAGCTGTTTTTT. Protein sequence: CASSFWREGPGELFF.

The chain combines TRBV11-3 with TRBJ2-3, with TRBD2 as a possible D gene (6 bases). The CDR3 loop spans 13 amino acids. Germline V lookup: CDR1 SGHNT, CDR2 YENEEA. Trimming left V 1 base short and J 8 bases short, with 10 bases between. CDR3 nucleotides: TGTGCCAGCAGCTTAGGGCGGGAACGTACGCAGTATTTT. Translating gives CASSLGRERTQYF.

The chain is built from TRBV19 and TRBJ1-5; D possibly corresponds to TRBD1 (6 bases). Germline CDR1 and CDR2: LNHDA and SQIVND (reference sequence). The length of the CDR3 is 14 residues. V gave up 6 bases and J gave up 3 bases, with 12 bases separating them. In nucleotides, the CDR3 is TGTGCCAGTAGGTACAGGGAGATCAATCAGCCCCAGCATTTT. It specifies CASRYREINQPQHF.

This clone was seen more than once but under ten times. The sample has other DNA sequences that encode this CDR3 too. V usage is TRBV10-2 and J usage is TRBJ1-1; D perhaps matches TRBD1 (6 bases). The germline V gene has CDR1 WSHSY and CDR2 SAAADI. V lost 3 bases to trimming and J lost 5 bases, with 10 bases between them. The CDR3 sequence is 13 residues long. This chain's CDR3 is CASSDRGVTEAFF. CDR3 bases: TGCGCCAGCAGTGACAGGGGTGTTACTGAAGCTTTCTTT.

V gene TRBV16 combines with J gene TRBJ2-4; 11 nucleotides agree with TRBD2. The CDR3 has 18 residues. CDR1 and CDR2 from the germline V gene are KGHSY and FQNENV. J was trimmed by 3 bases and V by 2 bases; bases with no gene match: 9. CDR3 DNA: TGTGCCAGCAGCCAAGGAACTAGCGGGGGAAGAGGCAAAAACATTCAGTACTTC. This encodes CASSQGTSGGRGKNIQYF.

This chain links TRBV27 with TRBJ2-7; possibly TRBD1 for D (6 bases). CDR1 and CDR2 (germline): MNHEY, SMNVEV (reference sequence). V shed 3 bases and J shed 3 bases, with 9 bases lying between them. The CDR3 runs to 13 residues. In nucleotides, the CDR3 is TGTGCCAGCAGTTTGGGGGCGGACTACGAGCAGTACTTC. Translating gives CASSLGADYEQYF.